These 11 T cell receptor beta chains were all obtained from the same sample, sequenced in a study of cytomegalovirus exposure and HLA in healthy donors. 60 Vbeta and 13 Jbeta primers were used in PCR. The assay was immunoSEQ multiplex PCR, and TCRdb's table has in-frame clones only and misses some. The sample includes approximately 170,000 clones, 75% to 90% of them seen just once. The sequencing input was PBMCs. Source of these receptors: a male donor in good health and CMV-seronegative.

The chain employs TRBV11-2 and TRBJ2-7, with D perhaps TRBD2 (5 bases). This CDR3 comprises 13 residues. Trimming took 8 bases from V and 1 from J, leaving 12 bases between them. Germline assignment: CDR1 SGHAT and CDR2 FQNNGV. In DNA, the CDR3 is TGTGCCAGCTCCCAACCGGGGTCCTACGAGCAGTACTTC. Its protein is CASSQPGSYEQYF. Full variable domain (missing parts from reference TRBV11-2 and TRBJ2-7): EAGVAQSPRYKIIEKRQSVAFWCNPISGHATLYWYQQILGQGPKLLIQFQNNGVVDDSQLPKDRFSAERLKGVDSTLKIQPAKLEDSAVYLCASSQPGSYEQYFGPGTRLTVT.

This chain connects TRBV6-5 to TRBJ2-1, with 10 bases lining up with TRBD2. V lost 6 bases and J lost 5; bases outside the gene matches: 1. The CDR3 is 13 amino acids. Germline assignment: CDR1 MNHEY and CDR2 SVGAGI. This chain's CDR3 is CASSGTSDNEQFF. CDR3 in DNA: TGTGCCAGCAGCGGGACTAGCGACAATGAGCAGTTCTTC.

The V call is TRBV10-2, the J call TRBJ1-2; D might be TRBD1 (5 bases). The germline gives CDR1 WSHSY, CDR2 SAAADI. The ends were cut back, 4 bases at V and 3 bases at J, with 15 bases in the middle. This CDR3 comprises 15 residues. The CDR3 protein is CASSGRGREDYGYTF. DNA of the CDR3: TGCGCCAGCAGTGGAAGGGGCAGGGAGGACTATGGCTACACCTTC.

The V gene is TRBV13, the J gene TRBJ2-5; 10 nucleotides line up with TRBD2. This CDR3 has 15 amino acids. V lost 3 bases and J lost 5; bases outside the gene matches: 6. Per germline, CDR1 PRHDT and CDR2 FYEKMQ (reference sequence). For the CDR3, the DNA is TGTGCCAGCAGCTTGCCGGGACTAGCGACGGAGACCCAGTACTTC. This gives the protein CASSLPGLATETQYF.

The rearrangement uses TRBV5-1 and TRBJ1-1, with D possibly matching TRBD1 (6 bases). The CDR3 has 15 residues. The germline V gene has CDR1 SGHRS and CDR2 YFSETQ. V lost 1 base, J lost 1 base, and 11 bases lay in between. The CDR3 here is CASSLSGTQNTEAFF. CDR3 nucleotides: TGCGCCAGCAGCTTGTCGGGGACACAGAACACTGAAGCTTTCTTT.

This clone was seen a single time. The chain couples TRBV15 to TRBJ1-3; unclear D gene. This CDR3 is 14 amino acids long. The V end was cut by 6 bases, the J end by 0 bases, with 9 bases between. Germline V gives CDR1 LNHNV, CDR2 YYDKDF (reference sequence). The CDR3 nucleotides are TGTGCCACCAGATGGGCTGACTCTGGAAACACCATATATTTT. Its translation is CATRWADSGNTIYF.

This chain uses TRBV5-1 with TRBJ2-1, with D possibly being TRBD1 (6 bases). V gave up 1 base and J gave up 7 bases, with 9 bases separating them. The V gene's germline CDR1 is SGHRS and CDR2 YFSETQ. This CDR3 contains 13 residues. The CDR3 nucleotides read TGCGCCAGCAGCTTGCAGGGGACGAATGAGCAGTTCTTC. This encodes CASSLQGTNEQFF.

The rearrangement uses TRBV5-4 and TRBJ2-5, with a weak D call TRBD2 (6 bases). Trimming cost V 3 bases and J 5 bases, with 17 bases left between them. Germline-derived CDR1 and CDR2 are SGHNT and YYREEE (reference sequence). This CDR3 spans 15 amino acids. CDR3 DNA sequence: TGTGCCAGCAGCTCGGGACTTGTAGGGTCGGAGACCCAGTACTTC. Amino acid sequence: CASSSGLVGSETQYF.

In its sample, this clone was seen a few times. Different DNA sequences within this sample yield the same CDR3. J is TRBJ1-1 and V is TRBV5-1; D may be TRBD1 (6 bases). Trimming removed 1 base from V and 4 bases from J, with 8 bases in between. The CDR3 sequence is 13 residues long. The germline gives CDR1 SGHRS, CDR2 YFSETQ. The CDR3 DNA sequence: TGCGCCAGCAGCTTGAGAGGGGGCACTGAAGCTTTCTTT. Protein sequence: CASSLRGGTEAFF.

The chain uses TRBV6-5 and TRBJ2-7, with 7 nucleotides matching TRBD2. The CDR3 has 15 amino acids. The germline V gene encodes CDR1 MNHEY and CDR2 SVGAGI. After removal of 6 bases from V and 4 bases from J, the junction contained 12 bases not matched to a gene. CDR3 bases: TGTGCCAGCAGGCTGGGGCAGGGAGGGTTTTACGAGCAGTACTTC. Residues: CASRLGQGGFYEQYF.

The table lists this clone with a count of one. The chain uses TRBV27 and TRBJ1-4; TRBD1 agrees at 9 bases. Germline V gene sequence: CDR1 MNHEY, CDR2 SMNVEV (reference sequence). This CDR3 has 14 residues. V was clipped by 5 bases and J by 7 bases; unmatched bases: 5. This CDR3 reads CASSRGQGGEKLFF. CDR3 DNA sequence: TGTGCCAGCAGTCGGGGACAGGGCGGTGAAAAACTGTTTTTT.